This T cell receptor (beta chain) was recorded in a study of T cell clonotyping in hematopoietic cell transplantation. Germline lookup yields CDR1 LNHDA and CDR2 SQIVND (reference sequence). J was trimmed by 3 bases and V by 6 bases; bases with no gene match: 8. The CDR3 sequence is 15 residues long. Clones were read by immunoSEQ multiplex PCR, and TCRdb kept only the in-frame ones, dropping some. The profile shows 30,000 to 40,000 clones, approximately 95% of them singletons. As to time point: recipient sample about 28 days before transplant, after cytoreduction. Remarks on this clone: Its target is unknown.

Notes on the study in general: Few recipient clonotypes overlapped donors; over 95% were de novo at given depth. Pathologically expanded recipient clonotypes increased progressively from day 30 to day 180 as diversity fell.

The TCR sequence derives from a man aged 35-49 years with chronic myeloid leukemia. Some clones in this sample may be carry-over from other donors' samples. The chain has TRBV19 and TRBJ1-1; 9 bases line up with TRBD1. The input for sequencing was peripheral blood mononuclear cells, taken before stem cell transplant. In DNA, the CDR3 is TGTGCCAGTAGACAGGACAGGGGTGTTGACACTGAAGCTTTCTTT. It specifies CASRQDRGVDTEAFF.